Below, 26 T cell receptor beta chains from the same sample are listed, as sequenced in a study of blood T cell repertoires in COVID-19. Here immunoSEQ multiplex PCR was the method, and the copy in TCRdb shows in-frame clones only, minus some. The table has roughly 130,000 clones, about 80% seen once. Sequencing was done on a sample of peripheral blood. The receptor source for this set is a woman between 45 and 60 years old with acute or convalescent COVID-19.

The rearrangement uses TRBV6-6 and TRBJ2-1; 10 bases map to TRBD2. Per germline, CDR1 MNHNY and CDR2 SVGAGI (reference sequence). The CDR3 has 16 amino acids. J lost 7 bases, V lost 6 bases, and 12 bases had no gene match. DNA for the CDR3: TGTGCCAGCAGATCCCGAGGTACTAGCGGGGAGAATGAGCAGTTCTTC. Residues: CASRSRGTSGENEQFF.

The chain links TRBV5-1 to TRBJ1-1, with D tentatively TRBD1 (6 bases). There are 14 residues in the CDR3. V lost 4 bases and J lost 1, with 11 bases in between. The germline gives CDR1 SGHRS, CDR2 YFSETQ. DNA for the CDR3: TGCGCCAGCAGCGCAACAGGGAGGAACACTGAAGCTTTCTTT. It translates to CASSATGRNTEAFF. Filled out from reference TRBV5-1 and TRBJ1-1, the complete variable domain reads KAGVTQTPRYLIKTRGQQVTLSCSPISGHRSVSWYQQTPGQGLQFLFEYFSETQRNKGNFPGRFSGRQFSNSRSEMNVSTLELGDSALYLCASSATGRNTEAFFGQGTRLTVV.

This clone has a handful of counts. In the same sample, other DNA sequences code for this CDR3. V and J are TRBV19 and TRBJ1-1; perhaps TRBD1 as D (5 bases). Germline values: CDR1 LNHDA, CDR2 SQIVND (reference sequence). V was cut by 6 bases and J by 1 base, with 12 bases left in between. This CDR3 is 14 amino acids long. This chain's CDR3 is CASRSQGGNTEAFF. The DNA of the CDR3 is TGTGCCAGTAGATCCCAGGGAGGGAACACTGAAGCTTTCTTT.

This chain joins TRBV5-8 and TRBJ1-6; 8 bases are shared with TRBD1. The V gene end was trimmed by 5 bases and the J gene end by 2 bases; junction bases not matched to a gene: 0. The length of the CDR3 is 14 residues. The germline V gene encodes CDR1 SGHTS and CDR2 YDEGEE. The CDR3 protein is CASRGQAYNSPLHF. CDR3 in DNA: TGTGCCAGCAGGGGACAGGCCTATAATTCACCCCTCCACTTT.

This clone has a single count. CDR3 coding DNA: TGTGCCAGCAGCTTAAGGGGACAGGCCATCACCGGGGAGCTGTTTTTT. It translates to CASSLRGQAITGELFF. The V and J genes are TRBV11-2 and TRBJ2-2, with 8 bases identical to TRBD1. J gave up 4 bases and V 2 bases, and 6 bases lay outside the gene matches. This CDR3 region has 16 residues. Germline loops: CDR1 SGHAT, CDR2 FQNNGV.

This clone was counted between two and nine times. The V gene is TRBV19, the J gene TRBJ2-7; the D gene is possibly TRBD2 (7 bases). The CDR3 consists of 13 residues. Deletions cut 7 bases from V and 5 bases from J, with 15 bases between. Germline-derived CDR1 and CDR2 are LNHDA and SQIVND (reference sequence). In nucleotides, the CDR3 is TGTGCCAGTACCCCAACGGGGGGCAACGAGCAGTACTTC. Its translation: CASTPTGGNEQYF. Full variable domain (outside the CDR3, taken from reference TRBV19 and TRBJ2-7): DGGITQSPKYLFRKEGQNVTLSCEQNLNHDAMYWYRQDPGQGLRLIYYSQIVNDFQKGDIAEGYSVSREKKESFPLTVTSAQKNPTAFYLCASTPTGGNEQYFGPGTRLTVT.

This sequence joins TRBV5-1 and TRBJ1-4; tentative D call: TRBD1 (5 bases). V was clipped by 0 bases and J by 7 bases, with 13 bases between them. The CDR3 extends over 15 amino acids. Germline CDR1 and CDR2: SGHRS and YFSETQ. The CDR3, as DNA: TGCGCCAGCAGCTTGGCGGGGGATACTGGTGAAAAACTGTTTTTT. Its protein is CASSLAGDTGEKLFF.

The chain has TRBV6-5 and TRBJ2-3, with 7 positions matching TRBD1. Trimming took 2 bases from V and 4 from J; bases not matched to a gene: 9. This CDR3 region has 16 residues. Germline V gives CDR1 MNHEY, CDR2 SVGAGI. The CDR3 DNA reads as TGTGCCAGCAGTTACGACTCCAAGACAGGGCCAGATACGCAGTATTTT. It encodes CASSYDSKTGPDTQYF.

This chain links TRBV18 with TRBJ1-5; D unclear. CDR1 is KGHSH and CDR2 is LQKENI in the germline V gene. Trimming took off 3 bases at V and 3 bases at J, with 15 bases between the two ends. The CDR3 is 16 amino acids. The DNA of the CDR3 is TGTGCCAGCTCACCGGATCGGGTGATCAACAATCAGCCCCAGCATTTT. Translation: CASSPDRVINNQPQHF.

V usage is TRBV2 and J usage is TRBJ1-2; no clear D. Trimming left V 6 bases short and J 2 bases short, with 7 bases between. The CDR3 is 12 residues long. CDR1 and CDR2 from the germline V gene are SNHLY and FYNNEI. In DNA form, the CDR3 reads TGTGCCAGCAGCACAAGAAACTATGGCTACACCTTC. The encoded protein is CASSTRNYGYTF.

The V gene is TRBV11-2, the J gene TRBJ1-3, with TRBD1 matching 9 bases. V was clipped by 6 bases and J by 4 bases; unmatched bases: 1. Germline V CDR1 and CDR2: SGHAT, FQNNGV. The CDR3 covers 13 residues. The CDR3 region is CASRGTGGNTIYF. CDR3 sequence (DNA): TGTGCCAGCAGAGGGACAGGGGGAAACACCATATATTTT. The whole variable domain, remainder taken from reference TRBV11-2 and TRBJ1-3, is EAGVAQSPRYKIIEKRQSVAFWCNPISGHATLYWYQQILGQGPKLLIQFQNNGVVDDSQLPKDRFSAERLKGVDSTLKIQPAKLEDSAVYLCASRGTGGNTIYFGEGSWLTVV.

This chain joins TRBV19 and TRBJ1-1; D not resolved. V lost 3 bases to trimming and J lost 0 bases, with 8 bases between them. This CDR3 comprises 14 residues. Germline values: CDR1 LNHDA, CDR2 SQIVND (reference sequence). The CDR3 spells CASSIAQVNTEAFF. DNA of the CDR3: TGTGCCAGTAGTATCGCGCAGGTGAACACTGAAGCTTTCTTT.

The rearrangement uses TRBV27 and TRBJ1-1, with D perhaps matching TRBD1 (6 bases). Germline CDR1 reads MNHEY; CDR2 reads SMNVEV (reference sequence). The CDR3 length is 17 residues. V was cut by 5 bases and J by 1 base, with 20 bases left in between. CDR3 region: CASSARMQQGPNTEAFF. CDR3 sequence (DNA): TGTGCCAGCAGTGCACGGATGCAACAGGGCCCGAACACTGAAGCTTTCTTT.

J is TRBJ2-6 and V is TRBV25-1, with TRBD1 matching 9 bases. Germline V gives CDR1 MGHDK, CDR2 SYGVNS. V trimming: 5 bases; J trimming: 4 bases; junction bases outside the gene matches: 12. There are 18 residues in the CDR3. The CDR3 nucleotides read TGTGCCAGCAGTCCCATAGGGGGACAGGGAACCGGGGCCAACGTCCTGACTTTC. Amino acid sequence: CASSPIGGQGTGANVLTF. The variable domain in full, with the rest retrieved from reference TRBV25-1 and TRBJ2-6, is EADIYQTPRYLVIGTGKKITLECSQTMGHDKMYWYQQDPGMELHLIHYSYGVNSTEKGDLSSESTVSRIRTEHFPLTLESARPSHTSQYLCASSPIGGQGTGANVLTFGAGSRLTVL.

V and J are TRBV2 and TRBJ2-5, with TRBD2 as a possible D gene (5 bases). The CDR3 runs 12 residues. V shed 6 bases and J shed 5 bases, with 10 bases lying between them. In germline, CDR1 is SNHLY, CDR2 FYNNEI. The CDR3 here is CASSSDSETQYF. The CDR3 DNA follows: TGTGCCAGCAGCTCGGACTCGGAGACCCAGTACTTC. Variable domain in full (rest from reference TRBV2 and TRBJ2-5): EPEVTQTPSHQVTQMGQEVILRCVPISNHLYFYWYRQILGQKVEFLVSFYNNEISEKSEIFDDQFSVERPDGSNFTLKIRSTKLEDSAMYFCASSSDSETQYFGPGTRLLVL.

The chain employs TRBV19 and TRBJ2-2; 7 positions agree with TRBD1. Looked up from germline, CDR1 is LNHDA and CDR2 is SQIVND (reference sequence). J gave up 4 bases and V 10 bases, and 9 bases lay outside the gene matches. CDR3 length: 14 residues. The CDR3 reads CATRGAGGTGELFF. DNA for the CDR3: TGTGCCACCAGAGGGGCAGGGGGCACCGGGGAGCTGTTTTTT.

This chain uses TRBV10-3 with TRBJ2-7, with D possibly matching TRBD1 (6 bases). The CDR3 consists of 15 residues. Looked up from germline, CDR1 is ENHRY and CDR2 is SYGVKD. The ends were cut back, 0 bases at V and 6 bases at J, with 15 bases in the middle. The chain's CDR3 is CAISESPGAMGEQYF. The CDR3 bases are TGTGCCATCAGTGAGTCTCCAGGGGCGATGGGCGAGCAGTACTTC.

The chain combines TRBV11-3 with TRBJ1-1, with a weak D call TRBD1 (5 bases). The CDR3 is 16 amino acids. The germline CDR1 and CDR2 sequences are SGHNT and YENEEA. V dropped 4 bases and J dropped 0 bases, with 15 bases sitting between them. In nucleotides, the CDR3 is TGTGCCAGCAGCTCTAGGGGCGGTATAATGAACACTGAAGCTTTCTTT. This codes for CASSSRGGIMNTEAFF.

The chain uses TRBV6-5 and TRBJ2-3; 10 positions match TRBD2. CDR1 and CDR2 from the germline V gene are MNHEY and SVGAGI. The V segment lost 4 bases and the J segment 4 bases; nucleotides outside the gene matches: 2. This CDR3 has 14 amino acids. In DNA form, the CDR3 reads TGTGCCAGCAGTTCGACTAGCGGGTCAGATACGCAGTATTTT. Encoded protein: CASSSTSGSDTQYF.

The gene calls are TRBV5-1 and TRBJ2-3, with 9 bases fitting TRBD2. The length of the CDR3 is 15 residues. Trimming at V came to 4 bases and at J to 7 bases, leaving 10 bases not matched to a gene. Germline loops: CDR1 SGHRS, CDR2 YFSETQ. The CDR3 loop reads CASSGAGGGGNTQYF. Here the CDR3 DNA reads TGCGCCAGCAGCGGAGCGGGGGGCGGTGGAAATACGCAGTATTTT.

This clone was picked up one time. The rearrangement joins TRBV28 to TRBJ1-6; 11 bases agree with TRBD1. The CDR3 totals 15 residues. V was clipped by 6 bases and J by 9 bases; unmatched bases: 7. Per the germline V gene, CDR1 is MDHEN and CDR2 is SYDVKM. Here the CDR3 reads CASRTPGTGGSPLHF. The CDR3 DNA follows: TGTGCCAGCAGGACTCCCGGGACAGGGGGTTCACCCCTCCACTTT.

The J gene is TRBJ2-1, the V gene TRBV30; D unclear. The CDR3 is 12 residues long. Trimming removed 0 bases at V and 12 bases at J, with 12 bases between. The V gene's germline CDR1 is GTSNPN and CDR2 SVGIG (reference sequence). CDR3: CAWSVLSYGQFF. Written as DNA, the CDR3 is TGTGCCTGGAGTGTACTTTCTTATGGGCAGTTCTTC.

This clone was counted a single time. For the CDR3, the DNA is TGTGCCAGCAGTGAACGTGACAGGGATACCGGGGAGCTGTTTTTT. Residues: CASSERDRDTGELFF. The chain carries TRBV25-1 and TRBJ2-2; 7 positions agree with TRBD1. Trimming cost V 2 bases and J 5 bases; bases outside gene matches: 5. Germline loops: CDR1 MGHDK, CDR2 SYGVNS. This CDR3 contains 15 residues.

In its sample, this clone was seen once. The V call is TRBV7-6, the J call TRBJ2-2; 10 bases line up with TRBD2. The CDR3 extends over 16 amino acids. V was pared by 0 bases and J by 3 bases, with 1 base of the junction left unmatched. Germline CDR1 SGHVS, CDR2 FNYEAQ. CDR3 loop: CASSLALAGDTGELFF. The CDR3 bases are TGTGCCAGCAGCTTAGCGCTAGCGGGGGACACCGGGGAGCTGTTTTTT.

DNA for the CDR3: TGTGCCAGTAGCTCTGTGAACAGGGTTGCTTTCTTT. This encodes CASSSVNRVAFF. The chain carries TRBV19 and TRBJ1-1; D may be TRBD1 (6 bases). V lost 6 bases and J lost 11, with 16 bases in between. The CDR3 contains 12 residues. The germline gives CDR1 LNHDA, CDR2 SQIVND (reference sequence).

DNA of the CDR3: TGCAGCGTCCTGACAGGGACTAGCGTCCCCGGGGAGCTGTTTTTT. It yields the protein CSVLTGTSVPGELFF. The V and J genes are TRBV29-1 and TRBJ2-2; 10 bases are a match to TRBD2. The CDR3 runs to 15 residues. The J segment lost 6 bases and the V segment lost 6 bases, leaving 10 bases of the junction unmatched. Germline loops: CDR1 SQVTM, CDR2 ANQGSEA.